This TCR beta chain was observed in a study of identical twins. Unique molecular identifiers were present on the cDNA, which also gained a universal primer site by template switching. TCRdb re-analysed the 5' RACE reads in MiXCR, keeping a single row per CDR3 protein. This sample has roughly 720,000 distinct CDR3 sequences, with about 20% found just once. This clonotype was detected only a few times. The same data also contributed to another study, on T cells expressing NK-cell markers. That paper states: The share of CD8+ T cells held by dominant NKG2C+ clonotypes was roughly 1.0-8% in six donors. Leadership of the CD3+CD56-NKG2C+ fraction also belonged to these clonotypes in a few donors.

Sequences were obtained from PBMCs. This sequence was found in a woman younger than 30 in good health.

CDR3 sequence reads: CASSIGDRPTDTQYF. CDR3 nucleotide sequence: TGTGCCAGTAGTATTGGGGACAGGCCCACAGATACGCAGTATTTT. This rearrangement joins TRBV19 to TRBJ2-3, with 8 nucleotides matching TRBD1. The CDR3 is 15 residues long. CDR1 is LNHDA and CDR2 is SQIVND in the germline V gene (reference sequence). V shed 3 bases and J 2 bases; nucleotides not matched to a gene: 4.